This T cell receptor (beta chain) was captured in a study of blood T cell repertoires in COVID-19 (dated by TCRdb to about 2020). Broadly, across the study: Collaborator samples came from the United States, Italy and Spain and covered acute and convalescent phases of COVID-19. Samples were obtained from the ongoing ImmuneRACE study (first 160 participants) and from roughly 1,300 subjects provided by 6 global collaborators. Where available, HLA class I and class II types were taken from metadata supplied by the sample provider and were not determined by assay-based typing. The sample metadata nearly always contained a de-identified subject ID, COVID-19 status, age in years and sex. The material from the prospective study consisted of cDNA or gDNA derived from T cells, B-cell-depleted T cells, or PBMCs. Subjects who had been exposed to COVID-19, were actively infected with it, or had recovered from it provided the deeply sampled blood TCRbeta repertoires that made up the dataset. The repertoires were made available in a free public database intended to serve as a resource for research on the immune response to SARS-CoV-2. Paper-wide results and their limitations: The quantity of clinical and demographic metadata differed by source and by participant and was supplied without curation.

Concerning this clone: Its antigen target is currently unknown. The input lacks base qualities; no much larger clone sits a single base away.

Participants in the prospective study were aged roughly 18 to 89 years, lived in approximately 26 United States geographic areas, and enrolled through a virtual design. Cohort assignment in the prospective study relied on participant-reported clinical history from a screening survey and a study questionnaire. Exposed participants were defined as having been in contact with someone with a PCR-confirmed or clinician-diagnosed COVID-19 case within 2 weeks of study entry. Each participant in the prospective study had whole blood, serum and a nasopharyngeal or oropharyngeal swab collected by mobile phlebotomists. Over an approximately 2-month period, participants in the prospective study had the option of providing additional blood draws and questionnaires. Prospective study blood samples were shipped either frozen or at room temperature before DNA extraction. V sheds 1 base and J sheds 4 bases, leaving 23 bases between their ends. The germline V gene (reference sequence) provides CDR1 SEHNR and CDR2 FQNEAQ. The CDR3 sequence holds 18 residues, the cysteine and phenylalanine included. The entry retains the CDR3 DNA only, 54 bases that are in frame from base 1.

TCRbeta CDR3 regions were amplified from genomic DNA by means of the immunoSEQ Assay, a bias-controlled multiplex PCR. Under the source paper's analysis protocol: Nucleated cell counts per sample were estimated from amplification of reference gene primers within the assay. To quantify the absolute abundance of each unique TCRbeta CDR3 rearrangement, sequence reads were collapsed and filtered. For each sample, productive Simpson clonality was calculated as the square root of Simpson's diversity index across productive rearrangements. TCRdb took this table from immuneACCESS and kept in-frame rearrangements with V and J called. Such tables lack part of the clones; where checked against another copy, unresolved V genes explain under half of the gap, and the rest is unexplained. That table is the source of V, J and clone size, and D and trimming were worked out from the DNA. The sample records about 280,000 clones, about four fifths of which are singletons. The top ten clonotypes cover around 5% of the sample.

The sample was PBMCs or T cells enriched from blood (not recorded which). This clonotype was sampled from a man in his forties who had been exposed to COVID-19. The chain employs TRBV7-9 and TRBJ2-7; possibly the D gene is TRBD1, per 8 matching bases. The DNA sequence is TGTGCCAGCAGCTTAGATCTTGGGAGGGACAGGTTGGGATACGAGCAGTACTTC. Translated, this gives CASSLDLGRDRLGYEQYF.